These 10 T cell receptor beta chains came from one sample sequenced in a study of shared clonotypes between healthy human individuals. CD45RO-negative CD8 cells positively selected for CCR7 made up the naive population, which excluded terminally differentiated effector memory CD45RA+ cells. Produced via immunoSEQ multiplex PCR; TCRdb's table is partial and in-frame only. The sample lists some 600,000 clones, approximately 96% occurring once. Sample: naive CD8+ T cells sorted from blood. The receptors originated from a woman aged 30 to 39 in good health.

The chain uses TRBV6-1 and TRBJ1-1; no clear D. Per the germline V gene, CDR1 is MNHNS and CDR2 is SASEGT. The CDR3 runs 16 residues. V dropped 3 bases and J dropped 0 bases, with 14 bases sitting between them. The CDR3 DNA sequence: TGTGCCAGCAGTGATTTCCCAGGTACCCTGAACACTGAAGCTTTCTTT. Protein: CASSDFPGTLNTEAFF.

The J gene is TRBJ1-5, the V gene TRBV6-1; possibly TRBD1 for D (6 bases). Germline assignment: CDR1 MNHNS and CDR2 SASEGT. CDR3 length: 15 amino acids. With 5 bases removed from V and 1 base from J, the gap between germline ends came to 12 bases. CDR3 residues: CASSTTDRSNQPQHF. CDR3 nucleotide sequence: TGTGCCAGCAGTACTACCGACAGGAGCAATCAGCCCCAGCATTTT.

The chain employs TRBV6-1 and TRBJ2-2; D is ambiguous. Per germline, CDR1 MNHNS and CDR2 SASEGT. V lost 2 bases and J lost 8, with 15 bases in between. CDR3 length: 15 amino acids. In DNA, the CDR3 is TGTGCCAGCAGTGAATCATCCGAAAAGGGTGGGGAGCTGTTTTTT. Encoded protein: CASSESSEKGGELFF.

The CDR3 bases are TGTGCCAGCAGTTTATTAGGGACTAGCGGCGCCAATGAGCAGTTCTTC. Its protein is CASSLLGTSGANEQFF. The chain couples TRBV27 to TRBJ2-1, with 11 bases fitting TRBD2. The J segment lost 6 bases and the V segment lost 1 base, leaving 5 bases of the junction unmatched. Germline V gene data show CDR1 as MNHEY and CDR2 as SMNVEV (reference sequence). The CDR3 has 16 residues.

The chain couples TRBV21-1 to TRBJ2-1; the listed D gene, TRBD2, was not tested against the DNA. TRBV21-1 is a pseudogene segment. The CDR3 is made up of 17 amino acids. The CDR3 nucleotides are TGTGCCAGCAGCAAAAGTGAAGCTAGCGGGATGGTGGATGAGCAGTTCTTC. It codes for CASSKSEASGMVDEQFF.

The chain employs TRBV6-6 and TRBJ2-1; 12 bases align to TRBD2. Germline trimming cut 6 bases from V and 5 bases from J; bases unmatched to any gene: 5. The germline V gene encodes CDR1 MNHNY and CDR2 SVGAGI (reference sequence). This CDR3 contains 15 residues. The CDR3 sequence: CASSTTSGGHNEQFF. CDR3 bases: TGTGCCAGCAGCACCACTAGCGGGGGGCACAATGAGCAGTTCTTC.

The CDR3 loop reads CASSQVGQGDQPQHF. The DNA for the CDR3 is TGCGCCAGCAGCCAAGTGGGACAGGGGGATCAGCCCCAGCATTTT. The rearrangement links TRBV4-1 to TRBJ1-5; 11 bases agree with TRBD1. Germline trimming cut 1 base from V and 5 bases from J; bases unmatched to any gene: 1. The germline gives CDR1 MGHRA, CDR2 YSYEKL. The CDR3 extends over 15 amino acids.

In DNA, the CDR3 is TGCGCCAGCAGTGAGTTATACATGTACGAGCAGTACTTC. The encoded protein is CASSELYMYEQYF. V and J are TRBV10-2 and TRBJ2-7; D unresolved. CDR3 length: 13 residues. Looked up from germline, CDR1 is WSHSY and CDR2 is SAAADI. Between the trimmed V and J ends, which lost 1 base and 4 bases, there was a span of 8 bases.

V usage is TRBV29-1 and J usage is TRBJ1-2; D gene unclear. The CDR3 totals 14 residues. V lost 0 bases and J lost 5, with 13 bases in between. CDR1 is SQVTM and CDR2 is ANQGSEA in the germline V gene. CDR3 sequence reads: CSVEDGGGAYGYTF. The CDR3 DNA sequence: TGCAGCGTTGAAGACGGCGGAGGAGCGTATGGCTACACCTTC.

The chain is built from TRBV28 and TRBJ2-3; a weak D match, TRBD1 (6 bases). The V end was cut by 7 bases, the J end by 2 bases, with 16 bases between. This CDR3 region has 15 residues. Germline V CDR1 and CDR2: MDHEN, SYDVKM. CDR3 nucleotide sequence: TGTGCCAGCAATGTGAGGGGGTTCATCACAGATACGCAGTATTTT. Amino acid sequence: CASNVRGFITDTQYF.